Each of the 2 T cell receptor beta chains below was sequenced from the same sample in a study of T cell responses to AZD1222 COVID-19 vaccine. This table comes from immunoSEQ multiplex PCR, and its TCRdb copy is limited to in-frame clones, with some not included. Of roughly 200,000 clones in the sample, about 93% were seen once. The sequencing used peripheral blood, collected 28 days after the second dose of the MenACWY control vaccine. Every receptor here comes from an adult who received the MenACWY meningococcal vaccine as a control.

CDR3 in amino acids: CASSYSEGYTEAFF. CDR3 nucleotide sequence: TGTGCCAGCAGTTACTCGGAGGGGTACACTGAAGCTTTCTTT. V is TRBV6-5 and J is TRBJ1-1; D is perhaps TRBD1 (5 bases). The CDR3 length is 14 residues. The germline gives CDR1 MNHEY, CDR2 SVGAGI. Trimming removed 0 bases from V and 3 bases from J, with 8 bases in between.

The J gene is TRBJ2-7, the V gene TRBV30; the D is unclear. Trimming left V 0 bases short and J 3 bases short, with 6 bases between. Germline values: CDR1 GTSNPN, CDR2 SVGIG (reference sequence). This CDR3 has 12 amino acids. The CDR3 DNA reads as TGTGCCTGGAGTGTAGGCCTCTACGAGCAGTACTTC. Translation gives CAWSVGLYEQYF.